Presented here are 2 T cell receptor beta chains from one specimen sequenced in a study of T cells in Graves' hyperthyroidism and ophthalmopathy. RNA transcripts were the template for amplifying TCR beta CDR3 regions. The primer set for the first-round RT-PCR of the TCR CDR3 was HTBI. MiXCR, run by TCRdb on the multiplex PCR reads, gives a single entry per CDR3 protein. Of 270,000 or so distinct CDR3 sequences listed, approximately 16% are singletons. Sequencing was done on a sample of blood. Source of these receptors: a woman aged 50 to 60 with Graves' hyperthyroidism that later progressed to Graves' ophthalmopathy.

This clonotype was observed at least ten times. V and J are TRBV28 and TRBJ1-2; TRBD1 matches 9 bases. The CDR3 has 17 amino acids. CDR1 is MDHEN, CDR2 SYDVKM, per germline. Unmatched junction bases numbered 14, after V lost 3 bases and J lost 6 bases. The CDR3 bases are TGTGCCAGCAGTTTTTACTTCCCGGACAGGGGAGGTCATGGCTACACCTTC. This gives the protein CASSFYFPDRGGHGYTF.

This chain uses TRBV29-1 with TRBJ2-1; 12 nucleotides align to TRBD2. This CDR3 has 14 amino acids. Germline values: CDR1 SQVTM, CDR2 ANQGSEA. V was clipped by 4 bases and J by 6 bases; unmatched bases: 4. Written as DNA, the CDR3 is TGCAGCGTTGGACTAGCGGGAGACCTCAATGAGCAGTTCTTC. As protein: CSVGLAGDLNEQFF.